These 12 T cell receptor beta chains originate from one sample sequenced in a study of T cells in Graves' hyperthyroidism and ophthalmopathy. TCR beta CDR3 region amplification was performed from RNA transcripts. HTBI primers were used for first-round RT-PCR of the TCR CDR3. Each CDR3 protein gets one entry after TCRdb re-called the multiplex PCR reads with MiXCR. Of 500,000 to 600,000 distinct CDR3 sequences listed, just under 20% are singletons. What was sequenced was blood. All receptors come from a man between 35 and 55 years old with Graves' ophthalmopathy.

Comments on this clonotype: This may come from a read error, since a much larger clone is one base off. The rearrangement uses TRBV2 and TRBJ2-2, with D maybe TRBD1 (6 bases). The CDR3 covers 18 residues. Trimming removed 6 bases from V and 3 bases from J, with 23 bases in between. Germline assignment: CDR1 SNHLY and CDR2 FYNNEI. This CDR3 is CASSTHNPGQVDTGELFF. The CDR3 DNA reads as TGTGCCAGCAGCACCCATAACCCGGGACAAGTGGACACCGGGGAGCTGTTTTTT.

This clonotype was seen only a few times. Because the CDR3's place on the DNA is in doubt, the DNA is left out and the CDR3 is given as listed by TCRdb. The rearrangement uses TRBV20-1 and TRBJ1-5; TRBD1, the table's D call, was not compared with the DNA. The CDR3 has 15 amino acids, counting both end residues. Germline V CDR1 and CDR2: DFQATT, SNEGSKA (reference sequence). The CDR3 is CSASNFGAGNQPQHF.

The chain has TRBV7-3 and TRBJ2-6; a weak D match, TRBD2 (5 bases). This CDR3 is built from 19 residues. The ends were cut back, 6 bases at V and 0 bases at J, with 21 bases in the middle. Germline assignment: CDR1 SGHTA and CDR2 FQGTGA. Here the CDR3 reads CASSPPTGSTTSGANVLTF. DNA for the CDR3: TGTGCCAGCAGTCCCCCCACGGGGTCCACCACCTCTGGGGCCAACGTCCTGACTTTC. Based on the CDR3 plus reference TRBV7-3 and TRBJ2-6, the full variable domain is GAGVSQTPSNKVTEKGKYVELRCDPISGHTALYWYRQSLGQGPEFLIYFQGTGAADDSGLPNDRFFAVRPEGSVSTLKIQRTERGDSAVYLCASSPPTGSTTSGANVLTFGAGSRLTVL.

This clonotype was seen ten or more times. This chain links TRBV30 with TRBJ2-3; 8 positions match TRBD2. This CDR3 has 15 residues. V lost 4 bases and J lost 0; bases outside the gene matches: 6. Germline lookup yields CDR1 GTSNPN and CDR2 SVGIG (reference sequence). In DNA form, the CDR3 reads TGTGCCTGGACTCTTAGCGGGACTAGCACAGATACGCAGTATTTT. This sequence encodes CAWTLSGTSTDTQYF.

V usage is TRBV6-1 and J usage is TRBJ1-2; 8 bases align to TRBD1. This CDR3 comprises 14 residues. The V gene end was trimmed by 2 bases and the J gene end by 11 bases; junction bases not matched to a gene: 10. Per germline, CDR1 MNHNS and CDR2 SASEGT. The CDR3 protein is CASSERGTGFSYTF. The CDR3 region has the DNA TGTGCCAGCAGTGAACGGGGGACAGGTTTTAGTTACACCTTC.

This clonotype has only a few counts. The chain links TRBV5-1 to TRBJ1-6; D may be TRBD1 (6 bases). Looked up from germline, CDR1 is SGHRS and CDR2 is YFSETQ. The V gene lost 0 bases and the J gene lost 8 bases, with 9 bases spanning the gap. CDR3 size: 14 residues. As DNA, the CDR3 is TGCGCCAGCAGCTTGGACAGGGAGGATTCACCCCTCCACTTT. Translation gives CASSLDREDSPLHF. Supplemented by reference TRBV5-1 and TRBJ1-6, the full variable domain reads KAGVTQTPRYLIKTRGQQVTLSCSPISGHRSVSWYQQTPGQGLQFLFEYFSETQRNKGNFPGRFSGRQFSNSRSEMNVSTLELGDSALYLCASSLDREDSPLHFGNGTRLTVT.

This clonotype has a count of ten or more. V is TRBV11-2 and J is TRBJ2-7, with 9 bases matching TRBD2. The junction had 15 bases not matched to a gene; V was cut back by 5 bases and J by 7 bases. The CDR3 totals 16 residues. The germline CDR1 and CDR2 sequences are SGHAT and FQNNGV. The CDR3 sequence is CASSPTRSGRSGEQYF. The CDR3 DNA follows: TGTGCCAGCAGCCCGACTCGTAGCGGGAGATCGGGAGAGCAGTACTTC.

The CDR3 DNA sequence: TGTGCCAGCAGTGAAGCCCACCGGGCCGCGCAAGCTTTCTTT. Protein product: CASSEAHRAAQAFF. The chain combines TRBV2 with TRBJ1-1; no firm D call. Germline CDR1 is SNHLY and CDR2 is FYNNEI. V lost 0 bases to trimming and J lost 9 bases, with 14 bases between them. This CDR3 is 14 amino acids long.

This clonotype showed up just a few times. The genes are TRBV7-9 and TRBJ2-3; D ambiguous. Between the trimmed V and J ends, which lost 5 bases and 2 bases, there was a span of 14 bases. The germline gives CDR1 SEHNR, CDR2 FQNEAQ (reference sequence). This CDR3 has 15 residues. In DNA form, the CDR3 reads TGTGCCAGCAGCATGGAGACTGTGCTCACAGATACGCAGTATTTT. It codes for CASSMETVLTDTQYF.

This clonotype was found many times. The chain uses TRBV27 and TRBJ2-7; D might be TRBD2 (6 bases). CDR3 length: 13 amino acids. The V and J ends lost 6 bases and 4 bases respectively, with 13 bases between them. Germline lookup yields CDR1 MNHEY and CDR2 SMNVEV (reference sequence). CDR3: CASRGGRGYEQYF. The DNA of the CDR3 is TGTGCCAGCAGGGGGGGACGGGGATACGAGCAGTACTTC.

This chain uses TRBV28 with TRBJ2-7; 8 nucleotides match TRBD2. Looked up from germline, CDR1 is MDHEN and CDR2 is SYDVKM. Unmatched junction bases numbered 6, after V lost 7 bases and J lost 1 base. The CDR3 spans 14 residues. CDR3 DNA: TGTGCCAGCACCTCTACGGGAGGGTCCTACGAGCAGTACTTC. Translated, it gives CASTSTGGSYEQYF.

The genes are TRBV29-1 and TRBJ1-1; D uncertain. This CDR3 region has 13 residues. CDR1 is SQVTM, CDR2 ANQGSEA, per germline. The V gene lost 1 base and the J gene lost 0 bases, with 6 bases spanning the gap. This CDR3 reads CSVEAFVNTEAFF. The CDR3 nucleotides are TGCAGCGTTGAAGCGTTTGTGAACACTGAAGCTTTCTTT.